This entry describes one T cell receptor beta chain. The sample belongs to a study of OX40 agonist ivuxolimab in advanced cancers. Deletions cut 1 base from V and 2 bases from J, with 5 bases between. The CDR3 totals 14 residues. Germline V gene lookup returns CDR1 PRHDT and CDR2 FYEKMQ (reference sequence). Libraries were prepared by immunoSEQ multiplex PCR; TCRdb keeps only in-frame clonotypes and omits some of them. The sample shows around 69,000 clones, around 86% of them seen only once. The clonotype was recovered from an adult with an advanced solid tumor such as melanoma, head and neck, liver or kidney cancer. The genes are TRBV13 and TRBJ2-2, with D hard to call. The starting material was CD4+ or CD8+ T cells sorted from blood, obtained in a trial of the OX40 agonist ivuxolimab. In DNA, the CDR3 is TGTGCCAGCAGCTTAGAACTTAACACCGGGGAGCTGTTTTTT. It encodes CASSLELNTGELFF. The full variable domain, rest sourced from reference TRBV13 and TRBJ2-2, is AAGVIQSPRHLIKEKRETATLKCYPIPRHDTVYWYQQGPGQDPQFLISFYEKMQSDKGSIPDRFSAQQFSDYHSELNMSSLELGDSALYFCASSLELNTGELFFGEGSRLTVL.